Sequencing of this T cell receptor beta chain was carried out in a study of blood T cell repertoires in COVID-19. Study-wide context: Samples came from the United States, Italy and Spain, spanning acute and convalescent COVID-19. The cDNA or gDNA used as material had been derived from T cells, B-cell-depleted T cells, or PBMCs.

Original processing notes: By means of reference gene primer amplification, nucleated cell counts were estimated. Measured with immunoSEQ multiplex PCR; TCRdb has only the in-frame clones, and not every one. V, J and clone size are those of that table, while D and trimming were read from the DNA. The table has tens of thousands of clones, about 91% seen once. CDR3 length: 12 residues. Trimming cost V 6 bases and J 6 bases, with 8 bases left between them. Germline lookup yields CDR1 SNHLY and CDR2 FYNNEI. This receptor was taken from a man in his sixties or seventies with active or convalescent COVID-19. The chain links TRBV2 to TRBJ2-2; weak D call: TRBD2 (5 bases). The sample was peripheral blood. In nucleotides, the CDR3 is TGTGCCAGCAGGAGGGCGGCCGGGGAGCTGTTTTTT. As protein: CASRRAAGELFF.